One sample yielded the 8 T cell receptor beta chains listed below, sequenced in a study of low-dose radiotherapy and immunotherapy resistance in tumors. As to time point: before trial treatment. Both TCRalpha and TCRbeta chains were reverse transcribed with V-gene-specific primers. Amplification, which lasted 20 PCR cycles, used a constant-region primer and V-primer adapter to amplify TCRs. TCRdb re-called the reads with MiXCR, one entry per CDR3 protein. Of 75,000 to 95,000 distinct CDR3 sequences in the sample, more than 7.5% were seen once. The sample here was PBMCs, taken before treatment. The receptors here all came from a male donor with prostate cancer.

This clonotype was seen at least ten times. J is TRBJ1-5 and V is TRBV5-1; D is unclear. V gave up 2 bases and J gave up 1 base, with 4 bases separating them. Germline V gene data show CDR1 as SGHRS and CDR2 as YFSETQ. This CDR3 has 13 amino acids. The CDR3 DNA reads as TGCGCCAGCAGCTTTACGAGCAATCAGCCCCAGCATTTT. This sequence encodes CASSFTSNQPQHF.

The CDR3 loop reads CASSPQTINTGELFF. The CDR3 DNA reads TGCGCCAGCAGCCCCCAGACTATCAACACCGGGGAGCTGTTTTTT. The chain recombines TRBV5-1 with TRBJ2-2; perhaps TRBD2 as D (5 bases). Germline loops: CDR1 SGHRS, CDR2 YFSETQ. This CDR3 contains 15 residues. Trimming left V 4 bases short and J 2 bases short, with 12 bases between.

Ten or more counts support this clonotype. As DNA, the CDR3 is TGCACGGGGACTAGCGGCCAAGAGACCCAGTACTTC. It specifies CTGTSGQETQYF. The V call is TRBV29-1, the J call TRBJ2-5, with 11 bases matching TRBD2. CDR3 size: 12 residues. Germline loops: CDR1 SQVTM, CDR2 ANQGSEA.

Ten or more counts support this clonotype. The CDR3 nucleotides read TGTGCCAGCAGCTCGGCCCGGGACCCCCACACCGGGGAGCTGTTTTTT. It specifies CASSSARDPHTGELFF. The chain is built from TRBV7-9 and TRBJ2-2; D might be TRBD1 or TRBD2, each matching 5 bases. Germline CDR1 and CDR2: SEHNR and FQNEAQ (reference sequence). The CDR3 is made up of 16 amino acids. V gave up 4 bases and J gave up 3 bases, with 15 bases separating them.

The sample holds many counts of this clonotype. This chain links TRBV9 with TRBJ1-3, with D uncertain. V gave up 5 bases and J gave up 3 bases, with 6 bases separating them. Germline lookup yields CDR1 SGDLS and CDR2 YYNGEE. The CDR3 runs 12 residues. CDR3 sequence: CASRGSGNTIYF. The CDR3 DNA reads TGTGCCAGCAGGGGAAGTGGAAACACCATATATTTT.

At least ten counts were recorded for this clonotype. The rearrangement joins TRBV20-1 to TRBJ2-7; 10 nucleotides agree with TRBD2. This CDR3 is built from 17 residues. The V gene end was trimmed by 0 bases and the J gene end by 6 bases; junction bases not matched to a gene: 14. Germline assignment: CDR1 DFQATT and CDR2 SNEGSKA (reference sequence). CDR3 nucleotide sequence: TGCAGTGCTAGAGACGAGCGGGAGGGCCAGAGTCCCATCGAGCAGTACTTC. Protein sequence: CSARDEREGQSPIEQYF.

DNA of the CDR3: TGTGCCTGGAGGGCAAAACCGGGACAGAGAACCTACAATGAGCAGTTCTTC. This gives the protein CAWRAKPGQRTYNEQFF. V and J are TRBV30 and TRBJ2-1; 7 nucleotides line up with TRBD1. The junction had 13 bases not matched to a gene; V was cut back by 3 bases and J by 2 bases. Germline V gene sequence: CDR1 GTSNPN, CDR2 SVGIG (reference sequence). The CDR3 runs to 17 residues.

This clonotype was recorded at least ten times. This rearrangement joins TRBV11-2 to TRBJ2-7, with 8 bases fitting TRBD2. The CDR3 runs 14 residues. Germline CDR1 SGHAT, CDR2 FQNNGV. V shed 5 bases, J shed 3 bases, and the junction held 6 bases outside the gene matches. The CDR3 sequence: CASSPQTSVYEQYF. In nucleotides, the CDR3 is TGTGCCAGCAGCCCTCAGACTAGCGTCTACGAGCAGTACTTC.